The entry that follows covers one TCR beta chain sequence. The antigen is undetermined. Germline V gives CDR1 MGHRA, CDR2 YSYEKL. CDR3 size: 15 residues. Trimming took 2 bases from V and 0 from J, leaving 8 bases between them. This table comes from immunoSEQ multiplex PCR, and its TCRdb copy is limited to in-frame clones, with some not included. The table lists over 50,000 clones, 80% to 95% of them singletons. These data belong to a study of OX40 agonist ivuxolimab in advanced cancers. Study background: Participants could have had prior anti-PD-1, anti-PD-L1 or anti-CTLA-4 therapy, and more than 35% had some.

Study results and limitations: Researchers did not determine the expanded peripheral T cells' antigen specificity. CD8+ T cells averaged more expanded clones than CD4+.

The material was CD4+ or CD8+ T cells sorted from blood, obtained in a trial of the OX40 agonist ivuxolimab. The chain recombines TRBV4-1 with TRBJ1-5, with unresolved D. This clonotype was obtained from an adult with an advanced solid tumor such as melanoma, head and neck, liver or kidney cancer. CDR3 residues: CASSQSGFSNQPQHF. The CDR3 DNA reads as TGCGCCAGCAGCCAATCTGGCTTTAGCAATCAGCCCCAGCATTTT.